This is a list of T cell receptor beta chains from one sample in a study of identical twins. TCRdb itself ran the 5' RACE reads through MiXCR, one entry per CDR3 protein. Altogether hundreds of thousands of distinct CDR3 sequences are present, approximately 24% being singletons, with the ten largest covering around 3%. In addition, the sample was reused for a study of T cells expressing NK-cell markers.

The sequencing sample was made of CD4+ T cells sorted from blood. The receptors derive from a woman aged 18-29 years in good health. CDR3s include the opening cysteine and the closing phenylalanine or tryptophan. The D gene is left open where the match is weak. Expanded clones are given a class, and other clones once, few, many or no size at all.

CDR3 DNA: TGCGCCAGCAGCCAGGAAGCGGGACTCGAGCAGTACTTC; CDR3 protein: CASSQEAGLEQYF; D gene: TRBD2; J gene: TRBJ2-7; V gene: TRBV4-3; clone size: NA
CDR3 DNA: TGTGCCAGCAGTCGGCCGGGGCCCACCGGGGAGCTGTTTTTT; CDR3 protein: CASSRPGPTGELFF; D gene: NA; J gene: TRBJ2-2; V gene: TRBV9; clone size: few
CDR3 DNA: TGTGCCAGCTCACCACGTGCAGGGAATTCCTACAATGAGCAGTTCTTC; CDR3 protein: CASSPRAGNSYNEQFF; D gene: NA; J gene: TRBJ2-1; V gene: TRBV18; clone size: few
CDR3 DNA: TGCGCCAGCAGCCAGCAGCTAGCGGGAGAGAGGGAGCAGTTCTTC; CDR3 protein: CASSQQLAGEREQFF; D gene: TRBD2; J gene: TRBJ2-1; V gene: TRBV4-1; clone size: NA
CDR3 DNA: TGCGCCAGCAGCCCTCCGGACGGTTGGGTAACTGAAGCTTTCTTT; CDR3 protein: CASSPPDGWVTEAFF; D gene: NA; J gene: TRBJ1-1; V gene: TRBV5-1; clone size: few
CDR3 DNA: TGTGCCAGCACGGGCAGAGGTTCACCCCTCCACTTT; CDR3 protein: CASTGRGSPLHF; D gene: NA; J gene: TRBJ1-6; V gene: TRBV12-3/TRBV12-4; clone size: many
CDR3 DNA: TGCGCCAGCAGCGGACTAGCGGGAGTGAACAATGAGCAGTTCTTC; CDR3 protein: CASSGLAGVNNEQFF; D gene: TRBD2; J gene: TRBJ2-1; V gene: TRBV5-1; clone size: NA
CDR3 DNA: TGTGCCAGCAGCTTGAGACAGGGAGGCTATGGCTACACCTTC; CDR3 protein: CASSLRQGGYGYTF; D gene: TRBD1; J gene: TRBJ1-2; V gene: TRBV5-6; clone size: many
CDR3 DNA: TGTGCCAGCAGCTTTACCTCCGGGACAGTCTACAATGAGCAGTTCTTC; CDR3 protein: CASSFTSGTVYNEQFF; D gene: TRBD1; J gene: TRBJ2-1; V gene: TRBV7-2; clone size: many
CDR3 DNA: TGTGCCAGCAGTCTCCAACTAAACACCATATATTTT; CDR3 protein: CASSLQLNTIYF; D gene: NA; J gene: TRBJ1-3; V gene: TRBV3-1; clone size: once
CDR3 DNA: TGCAGTGCTAGAGTCAGCCGGGTCGGGGGCCTTTTCACAGATACGCAGTATTTT; CDR3 protein: CSARVSRVGGLFTDTQYF; D gene: NA; J gene: TRBJ2-3; V gene: TRBV20-1; clone size: NA
CDR3 DNA: TGTGCCAGCAGGGCCGGGACTAGCGGCTCCCAGCAGTACTTC; CDR3 protein: CASRAGTSGSQQYF; D gene: TRBD2; J gene: TRBJ2-7; V gene: TRBV6-1; clone size: NA
CDR3 DNA: TGTGCCAGCAGTCGTTTTAGGAGCCGTGGTGGCACAGATACGCAGTATTTT; CDR3 protein: CASSRFRSRGGTDTQYF; D gene: NA; J gene: TRBJ2-3; V gene: TRBV6-1; clone size: few
CDR3 DNA: TGTGCCAGCAGCCTACCCGGGACTAGAAGGGAGCAGTACTTC; CDR3 protein: CASSLPGTRREQYF; D gene: TRBD2; J gene: TRBJ2-7; V gene: TRBV5-6; clone size: few
CDR3 DNA: TGTGCCAGCAGTTTAGCCGGGACAGGGACCTACGAGCAGTACTTC; CDR3 protein: CASSLAGTGTYEQYF; D gene: TRBD1; J gene: TRBJ2-7; V gene: TRBV7-2; clone size: NA
CDR3 DNA: TGTGCCAGCAGTTTAAAACCTTATTACGAGCAGTACTTC; CDR3 protein: CASSLKPYYEQYF; D gene: NA; J gene: TRBJ2-7; V gene: TRBV12-3/TRBV12-4; clone size: few
CDR3 DNA: TGTGCCAGCTCACCACCCGGACTAAACTACGAGCAGTACTTC; CDR3 protein: CASSPPGLNYEQYF; D gene: NA; J gene: TRBJ2-7; V gene: TRBV18; clone size: once
CDR3 DNA: TGCAGCGTTGTGGACGGGGGAGCTTTCTTT; CDR3 protein: CSVVDGGAFF; D gene: NA; J gene: TRBJ1-1; V gene: TRBV29-1; clone size: NA
CDR3 DNA: TGTGCCAGCAGTGATCTAACCTACGAGCAGTACTTC; CDR3 protein: CASSDLTYEQYF; D gene: NA; J gene: TRBJ2-7; V gene: TRBV25-1; clone size: NA
CDR3 DNA: TGTGCCAGCAGCGTTGACCAGGGACCAAATTCACCCCTCCACTTT; CDR3 protein: CASSVDQGPNSPLHF; D gene: NA; J gene: TRBJ1-6; V gene: TRBV9; clone size: few
CDR3 DNA: TGTGCCAGCACCCGAAGAGGCGGGGAGCTGTTTTTT; CDR3 protein: CASTRRGGELFF; D gene: NA; J gene: TRBJ2-2; V gene: TRBV12-3/TRBV12-4; clone size: NA
CDR3 DNA: TGCAGCGTTGAGGGGTTGCAGGGGGGACTCTACGAGCAGTACTTC; CDR3 protein: CSVEGLQGGLYEQYF; D gene: NA; J gene: TRBJ2-7; V gene: TRBV29-1; clone size: few
CDR3 DNA: TGCAGCGTTGGGTACAGTTACTACGAGCAGTACTTC; CDR3 protein: CSVGYSYYEQYF; D gene: NA; J gene: TRBJ2-7; V gene: TRBV29-1; clone size: NA
CDR3 DNA: TGTGCCAGCAGCTTAATCACGAGGGGTAATGAGCAGTTCTTC; CDR3 protein: CASSLITRGNEQFF; D gene: NA; J gene: TRBJ2-1; V gene: TRBV11-2; clone size: few
CDR3 DNA: TGTGCCAGCAGCTTACGATCTATCCCCACTGAAGCTTTCTTT; CDR3 protein: CASSLRSIPTEAFF; D gene: NA; J gene: TRBJ1-1; V gene: TRBV7-8; clone size: NA
CDR3 DNA: TGCAGTGCTAGAGATGACAGGTTTTACCAAGAGACCCAGTACTTC; CDR3 protein: CSARDDRFYQETQYF; D gene: NA; J gene: TRBJ2-5; V gene: TRBV20-1; clone size: few
CDR3 DNA: TGTGCCAGCAGCCCCAGGACTAGCTTCAACATTCAGTACTTC; CDR3 protein: CASSPRTSFNIQYF; D gene: TRBD2; J gene: TRBJ2-4; V gene: TRBV7-9; clone size: NA
CDR3 DNA: TGTGCCAGCAGCTTGGGAAGCGGGGGTCGCACAGATACGCAGTATTTT; CDR3 protein: CASSLGSGGRTDTQYF; D gene: TRBD2; J gene: TRBJ2-3; V gene: TRBV7-6; clone size: NA
CDR3 DNA: TGTGCCAGCAGCGGGACTAGCGGATTCGAAGATACGCAGTATTTT; CDR3 protein: CASSGTSGFEDTQYF; D gene: TRBD2; J gene: TRBJ2-3; V gene: TRBV9; clone size: NA